This T cell receptor (beta chain) was identified in a study of T-cell memory formation after mild COVID-19. This clonotype was counted only a few times. Its antigen remains unidentified. CDR1 is SEHNR, CDR2 FQNEAQ, per germline (reference sequence). The germline V and J ends were trimmed by 2 bases and 3 bases, with 14 bases remaining between them. The CDR3 consists of 16 residues. Study-wide results and limits: A balance of CD4 and CD8 characterized clones contracting day 15 to 85, whereas later expanders leaned CD4+.

TCRdb fed the 5' RACE reads into MiXCR, producing one record per CDR3 protein. The repertoire consists of about 190,000 distinct CDR3 sequences, with over 20% occurring once and the leading ten covering 23%. The sequence was obtained from an adult woman who had mild COVID-19 (a few samples of this study predate the infection). Cell type and time point are not known. The sequenced sample consisted of PBMCs or a T cell subset sorted from them (not recorded which). V and J are TRBV7-9 and TRBJ2-4, with D possibly matching TRBD1 (5 bases). The CDR3 sequence is CASSLQGAGDKNIQYF. The CDR3 nucleotides are TGTGCCAGCAGCTTACAGGGTGCTGGCGACAAAAACATTCAGTACTTC.